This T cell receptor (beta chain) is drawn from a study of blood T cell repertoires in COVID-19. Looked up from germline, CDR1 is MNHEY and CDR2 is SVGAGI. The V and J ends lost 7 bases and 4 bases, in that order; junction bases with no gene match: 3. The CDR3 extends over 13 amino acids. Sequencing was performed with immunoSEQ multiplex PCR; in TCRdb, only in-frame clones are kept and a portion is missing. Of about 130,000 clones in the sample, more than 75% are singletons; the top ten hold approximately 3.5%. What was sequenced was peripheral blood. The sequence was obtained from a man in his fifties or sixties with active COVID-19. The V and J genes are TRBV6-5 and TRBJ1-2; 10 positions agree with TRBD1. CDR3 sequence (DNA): TGTGCCAGCATCAGGACAGGGGGCTATGGCTACACCTTC. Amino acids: CASIRTGGYGYTF.